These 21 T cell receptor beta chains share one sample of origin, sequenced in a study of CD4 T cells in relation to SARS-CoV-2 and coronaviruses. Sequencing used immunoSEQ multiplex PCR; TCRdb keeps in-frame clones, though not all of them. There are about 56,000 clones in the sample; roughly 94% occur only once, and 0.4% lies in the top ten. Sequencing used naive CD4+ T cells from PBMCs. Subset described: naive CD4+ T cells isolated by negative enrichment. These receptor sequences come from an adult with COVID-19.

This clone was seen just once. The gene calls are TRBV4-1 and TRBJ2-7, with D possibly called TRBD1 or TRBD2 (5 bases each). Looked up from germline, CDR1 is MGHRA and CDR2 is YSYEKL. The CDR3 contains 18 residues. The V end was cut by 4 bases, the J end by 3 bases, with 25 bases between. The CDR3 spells CASSPVVRRRGGLYEQYF. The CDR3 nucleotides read TGCGCCAGCAGCCCTGTCGTGCGACGCCGTGGGGGTCTCTACGAGCAGTACTTC.

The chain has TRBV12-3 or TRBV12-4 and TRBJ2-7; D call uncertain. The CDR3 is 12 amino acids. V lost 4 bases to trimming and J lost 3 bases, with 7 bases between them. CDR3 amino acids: CASSSSYYEQYF. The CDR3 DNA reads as TGTGCCAGCAGTTCGTCGTACTACGAGCAGTACTTC.

The CDR3 DNA reads as TGTGCCAGCAGTGCTGGATACAATGAGCAGTTCTTC. It yields the protein CASSAGYNEQFF. V and J are TRBV2 and TRBJ2-1; D unclear. The V end lost 4 bases, the J end lost 4 bases, and 5 bases lay between the germline ends. Germline loops: CDR1 SNHLY, CDR2 FYNNEI. The CDR3 loop spans 12 amino acids.

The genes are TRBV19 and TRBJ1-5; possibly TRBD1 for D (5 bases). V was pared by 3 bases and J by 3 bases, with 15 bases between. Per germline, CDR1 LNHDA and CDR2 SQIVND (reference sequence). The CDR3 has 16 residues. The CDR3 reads CASSIILVGLNQPQHF. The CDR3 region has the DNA TGTGCCAGTAGTATTATCTTGGTGGGGCTCAATCAGCCCCAGCATTTT.

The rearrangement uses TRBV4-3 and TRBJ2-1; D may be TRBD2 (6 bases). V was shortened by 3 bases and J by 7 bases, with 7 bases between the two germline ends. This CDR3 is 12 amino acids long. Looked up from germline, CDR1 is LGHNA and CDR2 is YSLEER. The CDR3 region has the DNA TGCGCCAGCAGCCAGACTAGTAATGAGCAGTTCTTC. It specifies CASSQTSNEQFF.

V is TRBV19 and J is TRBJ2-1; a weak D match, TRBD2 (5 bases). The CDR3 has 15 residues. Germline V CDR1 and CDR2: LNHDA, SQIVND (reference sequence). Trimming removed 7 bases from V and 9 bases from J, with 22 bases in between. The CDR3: CASTTARGWYGEQFF. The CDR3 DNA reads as TGTGCCAGTACCACCGCGCGCGGGTGGTACGGTGAGCAGTTCTTC.

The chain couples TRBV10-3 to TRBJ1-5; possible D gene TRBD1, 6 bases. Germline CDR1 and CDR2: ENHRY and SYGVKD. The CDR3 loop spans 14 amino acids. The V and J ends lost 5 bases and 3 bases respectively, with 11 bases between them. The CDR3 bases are TGTGCCATCAGTCGCGGACAGTACAATCAGCCCCAGCATTTT. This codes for CAISRGQYNQPQHF.

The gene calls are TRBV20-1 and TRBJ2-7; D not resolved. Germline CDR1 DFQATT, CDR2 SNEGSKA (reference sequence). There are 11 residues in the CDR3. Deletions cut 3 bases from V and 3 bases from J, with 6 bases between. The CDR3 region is CSARAGYEQYF. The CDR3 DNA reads TGCAGTGCTAGGGCAGGCTACGAGCAGTACTTC.

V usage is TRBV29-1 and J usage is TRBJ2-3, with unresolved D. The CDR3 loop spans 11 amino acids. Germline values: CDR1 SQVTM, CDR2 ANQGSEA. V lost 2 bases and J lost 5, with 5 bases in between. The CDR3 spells CSVELLDTQYF. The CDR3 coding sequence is TGCAGCGTTGAACTGTTAGATACGCAGTATTTT.

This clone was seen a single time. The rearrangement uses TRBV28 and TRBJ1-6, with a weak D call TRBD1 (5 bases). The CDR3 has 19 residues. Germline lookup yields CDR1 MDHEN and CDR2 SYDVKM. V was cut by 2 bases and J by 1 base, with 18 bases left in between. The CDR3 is CASSLDERRVGSYNSPLHF. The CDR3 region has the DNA TGTGCCAGCAGTTTAGACGAGCGCAGGGTGGGTTCCTATAATTCACCCCTCCACTTT.

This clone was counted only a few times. For the CDR3, the DNA is TGTGCCTGGCAAGGGACACATAATTCACCCCTCCACTTT. Translation gives CAWQGTHNSPLHF. The V and J genes are TRBV30 and TRBJ1-6; a possible D gene is TRBD1 (6 bases). Trimming stripped 5 bases from V and 5 bases from J, with 10 bases between. There are 13 residues in the CDR3. Germline V CDR1 and CDR2: GTSNPN, SVGIG (reference sequence).

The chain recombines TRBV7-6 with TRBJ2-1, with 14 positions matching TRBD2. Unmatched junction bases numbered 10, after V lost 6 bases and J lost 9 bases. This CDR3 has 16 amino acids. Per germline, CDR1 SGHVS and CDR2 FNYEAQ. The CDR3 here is CASRQTGTSGGGEQFF. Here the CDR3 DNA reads TGTGCCAGCAGGCAGACCGGGACTAGCGGGGGCGGTGAGCAGTTCTTC.

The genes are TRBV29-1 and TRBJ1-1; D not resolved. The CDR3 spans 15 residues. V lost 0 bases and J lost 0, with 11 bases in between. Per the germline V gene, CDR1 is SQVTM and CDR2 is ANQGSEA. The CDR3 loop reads CSVEDEVRMNTEAFF. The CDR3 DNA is TGCAGCGTTGAAGATGAAGTACGGATGAACACTGAAGCTTTCTTT. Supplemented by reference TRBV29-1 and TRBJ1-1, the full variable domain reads SAVISQKPSRDICQRGTSLTIQCQVDSQVTMMFWYRQQPGQSLTLIATANQGSEATYESGFVIDKFPISRPNLTFSTLTVSNMSPEDSSIYLCSVEDEVRMNTEAFFGQGTRLTVV.

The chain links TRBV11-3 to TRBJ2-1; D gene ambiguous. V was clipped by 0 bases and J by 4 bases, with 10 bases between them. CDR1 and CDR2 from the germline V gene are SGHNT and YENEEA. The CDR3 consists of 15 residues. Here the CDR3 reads CASSLDGGTYNEQFF. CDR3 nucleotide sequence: TGTGCCAGCAGCTTAGATGGCGGTACATACAATGAGCAGTTCTTC.

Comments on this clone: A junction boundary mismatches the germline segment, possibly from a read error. The CDR3 sequence is CASRLWTGYSGYTF. The DNA of the CDR3 is TGTGCCAGCAGATTATGGACAGGGTATAGTGGCTACACCTTC. V gene TRBV27 combines with J gene TRBJ1-2, with 8 bases fitting TRBD1. The CDR3 runs to 14 residues. Germline values: CDR1 MNHEY, CDR2 SMNVEV (reference sequence).

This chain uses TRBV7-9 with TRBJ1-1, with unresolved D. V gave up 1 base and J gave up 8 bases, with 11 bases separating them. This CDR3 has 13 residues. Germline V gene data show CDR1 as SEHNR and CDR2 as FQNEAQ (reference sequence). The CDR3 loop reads CASSLVFGGEAFF. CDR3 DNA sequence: TGTGCCAGCAGCTTAGTCTTTGGAGGGGAAGCTTTCTTT.

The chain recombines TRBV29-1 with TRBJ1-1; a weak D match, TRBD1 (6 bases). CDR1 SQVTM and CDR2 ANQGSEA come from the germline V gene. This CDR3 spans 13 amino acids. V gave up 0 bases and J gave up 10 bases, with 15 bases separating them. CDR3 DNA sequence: TGCAGCGTTGAAGATCCGGCGAGGGGGGGAGCTTTCTTT. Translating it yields CSVEDPARGGAFF.

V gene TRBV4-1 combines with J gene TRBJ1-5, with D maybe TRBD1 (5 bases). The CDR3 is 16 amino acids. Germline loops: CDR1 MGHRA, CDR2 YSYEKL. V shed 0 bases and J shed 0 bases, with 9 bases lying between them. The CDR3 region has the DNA TGCGCCAGCAGCCAAGATATTGGGGGTAGCAATCAGCCCCAGCATTTT. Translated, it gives CASSQDIGGSNQPQHF.

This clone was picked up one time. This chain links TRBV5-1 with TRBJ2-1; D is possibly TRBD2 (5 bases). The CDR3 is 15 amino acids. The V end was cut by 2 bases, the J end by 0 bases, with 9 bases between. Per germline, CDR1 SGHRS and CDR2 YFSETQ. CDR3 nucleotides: TGCGCCAGCAGCTTAGGGAGAATCTCCTACAATGAGCAGTTCTTC. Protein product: CASSLGRISYNEQFF.

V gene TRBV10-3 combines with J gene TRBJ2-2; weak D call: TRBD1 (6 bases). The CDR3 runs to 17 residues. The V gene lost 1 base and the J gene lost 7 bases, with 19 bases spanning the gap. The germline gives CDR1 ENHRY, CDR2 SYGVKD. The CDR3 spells CAISEYDIDRSVGELFF. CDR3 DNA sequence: TGTGCCATCAGTGAGTACGACATAGACAGGTCCGTCGGGGAGCTGTTTTTT.

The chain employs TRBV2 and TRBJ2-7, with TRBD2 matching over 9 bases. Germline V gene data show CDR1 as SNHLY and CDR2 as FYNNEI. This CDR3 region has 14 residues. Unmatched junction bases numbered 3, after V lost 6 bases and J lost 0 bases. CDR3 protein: CASRRSGSSYEQYF. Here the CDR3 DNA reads TGTGCCAGCAGACGTAGCGGGAGCTCCTACGAGCAGTACTTC. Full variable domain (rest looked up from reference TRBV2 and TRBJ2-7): EPEVTQTPSHQVTQMGQEVILRCVPISNHLYFYWYRQILGQKVEFLVSFYNNEISEKSEIFDDQFSVERPDGSNFTLKIRSTKLEDSAMYFCASRRSGSSYEQYFGPGTRLTVT.